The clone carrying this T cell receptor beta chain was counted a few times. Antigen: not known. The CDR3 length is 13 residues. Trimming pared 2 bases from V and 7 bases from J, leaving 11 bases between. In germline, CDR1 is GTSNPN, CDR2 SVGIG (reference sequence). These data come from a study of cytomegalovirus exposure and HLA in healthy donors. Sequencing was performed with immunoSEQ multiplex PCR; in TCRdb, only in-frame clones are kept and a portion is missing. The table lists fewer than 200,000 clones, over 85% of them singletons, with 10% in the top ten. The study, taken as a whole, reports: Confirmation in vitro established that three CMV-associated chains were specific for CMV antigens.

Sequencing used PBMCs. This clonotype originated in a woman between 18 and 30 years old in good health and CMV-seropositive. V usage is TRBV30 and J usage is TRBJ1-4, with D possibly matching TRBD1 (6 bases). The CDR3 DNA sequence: TGTGCCTGGAGTACAGGGTTGTCTGAAAAACTGTTTTTT. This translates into CAWSTGLSEKLFF.